The text below deals with one T cell receptor beta chain. The antigen remains unidentified. Trimming cost V 0 bases and J 2 bases; bases outside gene matches: 7. The germline gives CDR1 SGHDN, CDR2 FVKESK. The CDR3 has 19 amino acids. This entry is derived from a study of cytomegalovirus exposure and HLA in healthy donors. Overall study context: A subsequent analysis reported that the 95 to 150 validation repertoires were produced on the same platform that had also been used for the roughly 670 first-cohort repertoires.

Broader study findings: Reports described diagnosis of cytomegalovirus status by the classifier as highly specific and sensitive. The study flagged around 150 TCR beta chains as cytomegalovirus-associated. Subsequent analysis showed first-cohort TCR clusters tending to co-occur in roughly 130 validation repertoires.

TCRdb's copy holds only in-frame clones and misses some; the assay was immunoSEQ multiplex PCR. Of 200,000 to 250,000 clones listed, about 89% were seen once; the top ten hold 0.85% to 1.2%. This clonotype was sampled from a young woman in good health and CMV-seronegative. The gene calls are TRBV14 and TRBJ2-1; 13 nucleotides match TRBD2. Sequencing was done on a sample of PBMCs. The CDR3, as DNA: TGTGCCAGCAGCCAAGATTTCGCCGGGACTAGCGGGACCTACAATGAGCAGTTCTTC. This gives the protein CASSQDFAGTSGTYNEQFF.